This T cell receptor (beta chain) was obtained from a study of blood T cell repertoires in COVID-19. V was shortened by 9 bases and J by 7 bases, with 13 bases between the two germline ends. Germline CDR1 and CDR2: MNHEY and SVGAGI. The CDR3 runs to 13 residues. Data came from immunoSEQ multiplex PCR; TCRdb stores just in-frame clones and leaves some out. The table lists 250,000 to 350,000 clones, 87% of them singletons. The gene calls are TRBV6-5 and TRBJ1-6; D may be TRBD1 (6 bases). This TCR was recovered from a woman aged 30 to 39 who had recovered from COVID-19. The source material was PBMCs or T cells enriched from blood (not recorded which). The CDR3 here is CASGGARNSPLHF. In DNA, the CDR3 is TGTGCCAGTGGGGGCGCGCGGAATTCACCCCTCCACTTT.